These T cell receptor beta chains were read from a single sample in a study of a mutant IDH1 vaccine in newly diagnosed glioma. Their recognized antigens are unknown. The protocol was immunoSEQ multiplex PCR, while the TCRdb copy is restricted to in-frame clones and leaves out a portion. The table shows around 52,000 clones, with 70% to 90% occurring only once. The sequences come from PBMCs, collected from a glioma patient whose treatment included an IDH1 peptide vaccine. These TCRs come from a woman aged 40 to 50 with glioma. Both conserved end residues are part of each CDR3. Each record gives: CDR3 protein, CDR3 DNA, clone size, V gene, J gene, D gene. The D gene is left open where the match is weak. Not every row has a clone size; where given, it reads once, few, many or a size class.

CDR3: CASSPQGLASEMTGANVLTF
DNA: TGTGCCAGCAGCCCGCAAGGACTAGCCTCTGAAATGACTGGGGCCAACGTCCTGACTTTC
size: .
V: TRBV4-2
J: TRBJ2-6
D: TRBD2

CDR3: CATTWGQNIGQPQHF
DNA: TGTGCCACCACCTGGGGACAGAATATCGGTCAGCCCCAGCATTTT
size: .
V: TRBV15
J: TRBJ1-5
D: TRBD1

CDR3: CASSVVRGTESMNTEAFF
DNA: TGTGCCAGCAGTGTGGTGAGGGGGACAGAATCAATGAACACTGAAGCTTTCTTT
size: .
V: TRBV25-1
J: TRBJ1-1
D: TRBD1

CDR3: CASSQMGSPTDTQYF
DNA: TGTGCTAGCAGCCAAATGGGGAGCCCCACAGATACGCAGTATTTT
size: .
V: TRBV7-7
J: TRBJ2-3
D: .

CDR3: CASSLETGVLSNYGYTF
DNA: TGTGCCAGCAGCTTGGAGACAGGAGTTCTATCTAACTATGGCTACACCTTC
size: few
V: TRBV5-4
J: TRBJ1-2
D: .

CDR3: CAWSTTPRTEAFF
DNA: TGTGCCTGGAGCACCACACCGAGAACTGAAGCTTTCTTT
size: .
V: TRBV30
J: TRBJ1-1
D: .

CDR3: CASSSRLEGEQFF
DNA: TGTGCCAGCAGTTCGAGGTTGGAGGGGGAGCAGTTCTTC
size: .
V: TRBV27
J: TRBJ2-1
D: .

CDR3: CSGQDRGGYNEQFF
DNA: TGCAGCGGGCAGGACAGGGGCGGCTACAATGAGCAGTTCTTC
size: .
V: TRBV29-1
J: TRBJ2-1
D: TRBD1

CDR3: CATSREGTSPREQYF
DNA: TGTGCCACCAGCAGAGAAGGGACTAGCCCCCGCGAGCAGTACTTC
size: .
V: TRBV15
J: TRBJ2-7
D: TRBD2

CDR3: CASSEETQTWGANSPLHF
DNA: TGTGCCAGCAGTGAAGAGACTCAGACTTGGGGGGCAAATTCACCCCTCCACTTT
size: once
V: TRBV6-1
J: TRBJ1-6
D: .

CDR3: CASSPLPRTGQGYGYTF
DNA: TGTGCCAGCAGCCCCCTTCCCCGGACGGGCCAAGGCTATGGCTACACCTTC
size: .
V: TRBV7-9
J: TRBJ1-2
D: .

CDR3: CASSGTAGYEQYF
DNA: TGTGCCAGCAGCGGGACAGCCGGTTACGAGCAGTACTTC
size: .
V: TRBV9
J: TRBJ2-7
D: .

CDR3: CASSFLPRGRHTGELFF
DNA: TGTGCCAGCAGCTTTCTTCCCAGGGGGCGTCACACCGGGGAGCTGTTTTTT
size: once
V: TRBV7-6
J: TRBJ2-2
D: TRBD1

CDR3: CASSYGTLETQYF
DNA: TGTGCCAGTAGTTACGGGACACTAGAGACCCAGTACTTC
size: .
V: TRBV19
J: TRBJ2-5
D: .

CDR3: CASSGEVQGTEAFF
DNA: TGTGCCAGCAGTGGCGAGGTGCAGGGGACTGAAGCTTTCTTT
size: .
V: TRBV6-5
J: TRBJ1-1
D: .

CDR3: CASSYVSPDQPQHF
DNA: TGTGCCAGCAGTTACGTATCTCCGGATCAGCCCCAGCATTTT
size: .
V: TRBV6-6
J: TRBJ1-5
D: .

CDR3: CASSQSRTGKSEAFF
DNA: TGTGCCAGCAGCCAAAGTCGAACAGGCAAGTCTGAAGCTTTCTTT
size: .
V: TRBV4-2
J: TRBJ1-1
D: .

CDR3: CAWSSHRVRGEQFF
DNA: TGTGCCTGGAGTTCACACAGGGTGAGGGGTGAGCAGTTCTTC
size: .
V: TRBV30
J: TRBJ2-1
D: .

CDR3: CASSSRRLAGGNEQFF
DNA: TGTGCCAGCAGTTCCCGCCGACTAGCGGGAGGGAATGAGCAGTTCTTC
size: .
V: TRBV27
J: TRBJ2-1
D: TRBD2

CDR3: CSARGVTVNNEKLFF
DNA: TGCAGCGCTAGGGGGGTGACAGTGAACAATGAAAAACTGTTTTTT
size: .
V: TRBV29-1
J: TRBJ1-4
D: .

CDR3: CASSLDETQYF
DNA: TGCGCCAGCAGCTTGGATGAGACCCAGTACTTC
size: .
V: TRBV5-1
J: TRBJ2-5
D: .

CDR3: CASSHHPTGSTNEKLFF
DNA: TGCGCCAGCAGCCACCATCCCACGGGGTCAACTAATGAAAAACTGTTTTTT
size: .
V: TRBV4-3
J: TRBJ1-4
D: .

CDR3: CASGQVNYGYTF
DNA: TGTGCCAGCGGACAGGTGAACTATGGCTACACCTTC
size: .
V: TRBV5-8
J: TRBJ1-2
D: TRBD1

CDR3: CAWRWGRASDEQYF
DNA: TGTGCCTGGAGGTGGGGCAGGGCGTCCGACGAGCAGTACTTC
size: .
V: TRBV30
J: TRBJ2-7
D: .

CDR3: CASSPSGTSGSTDTQYF
DNA: TGCGCCAGCAGCCCCTCCGGGACTAGCGGGAGCACAGATACGCAGTATTTT
size: .
V: TRBV4-1
J: TRBJ2-3
D: TRBD2

CDR3: CASTKTGTGVYTEAFF
DNA: TGTGCCAGCACCAAAACCGGGACAGGGGTTTACACTGAAGCTTTCTTT
size: once
V: TRBV25-1
J: TRBJ1-1
D: TRBD1

CDR3: CASVDSRVNEKLFF
DNA: TGTGCCAGCGTCGATTCCAGGGTTAATGAAAAACTGTTTTTT
size: few
V: TRBV2
J: TRBJ1-4
D: .

CDR3: CASSQEFGEVNTEAFF
DNA: TGTGCCAGCAGCCAAGAATTTGGGGAGGTGAACACTGAAGCTTTCTTT
size: .
V: TRBV14
J: TRBJ1-1
D: .

CDR3: CASGEQWGDPLHF
DNA: TGTGCCAGCGGAGAGCAATGGGGGGATCCCCTCCACTTT
size: .
V: TRBV2
J: TRBJ1-6
D: .

CDR3: CASSQERTGVVSPLHF
DNA: TGCGCCAGCAGCCAAGAAAGGACAGGGGTTGTGTCACCCCTCCACTTT
size: .
V: TRBV4-3
J: TRBJ1-6
D: TRBD1

CDR3: CASSGGLAVTQYF
DNA: TGTGCCAGCAGCGGGGGACTAGCGGTGACCCAGTACTTC
size: .
V: TRBV5-4
J: TRBJ2-5
D: TRBD2

CDR3: CSAGQGGNGNTIYF
DNA: TGCAGCGCCGGGCAGGGAGGGAATGGAAACACCATATATTTT
size: .
V: TRBV29-1
J: TRBJ1-3
D: .

CDR3: CAISPGQGAGYTF
DNA: TGTGCCATCAGTCCGGGACAGGGGGCCGGCTACACCTTC
size: .
V: TRBV6-1
J: TRBJ1-2
D: TRBD1

CDR3: CASSYWGEGGELFF
DNA: TGTGCCAGTAGTTACTGGGGGGAAGGCGGGGAGCTGTTTTTT
size: .
V: TRBV19
J: TRBJ2-2
D: .

CDR3: CASKLGRGAGELFF
DNA: TGTGCTAGCAAGTTAGGGCGAGGTGCCGGGGAGCTGTTTTTT
size: .
V: TRBV7-7
J: TRBJ2-2
D: .

CDR3: CASSDRGATNEKLFF
DNA: TGTGCCAGCAGTGACAGGGGGGCAACTAATGAAAAACTGTTTTTT
size: .
V: TRBV2
J: TRBJ1-4
D: TRBD1

CDR3: CASSEEGTGTNYGYTF
DNA: TGTGCCAGCAGTGAAGAGGGGACAGGTACTAACTATGGCTACACCTTC
size: .
V: TRBV6-1
J: TRBJ1-2
D: TRBD1

CDR3: CASSLTPGRSTYEQYF
DNA: TGTGCCAGCAGCTTAACCCCAGGGCGAAGTACCTACGAGCAGTACTTC
size: .
V: TRBV7-2
J: TRBJ2-7
D: .

CDR3: CSVEGQFTGELFF
DNA: TGCAGCGTTGAGGGACAGTTCACCGGGGAGCTGTTTTTT
size: .
V: TRBV29-1
J: TRBJ2-2
D: TRBD1

CDR3: CASSLREGGEQFF
DNA: TGTGCCAGCAGTCTACGGGAGGGCGGGGAGCAGTTCTTC
size: .
V: TRBV6-6
J: TRBJ2-1
D: TRBD2

CDR3: CAISPSFRGGQPQHF
DNA: TGTGCCATCAGTCCCTCCTTTCGGGGTGGTCAGCCCCAGCATTTT
size: .
V: TRBV10-3
J: TRBJ1-5
D: .

CDR3: CASRRGQGLSNTEAFF
DNA: TGTGCCAGCAGACGGGGACAGGGACTGTCGAACACTGAAGCTTTCTTT
size: .
V: TRBV28
J: TRBJ1-1
D: TRBD1

CDR3: CASSQDLITGAGETQYF
DNA: TGTGCCAGCAGCCAAGACTTGATCACAGGGGCGGGAGAGACCCAGTACTTC
size: .
V: TRBV14
J: TRBJ2-5
D: TRBD1

CDR3: CASSQEARGGQYF
DNA: TGTGCCAGCAGCCAAGAGGCCCGGGGGGGGCAGTACTTC
size: .
V: TRBV4-2
J: TRBJ2-7
D: TRBD2

CDR3: CASSARRTSSSEQYF
DNA: TGTGCCAGCAGCGCAAGGCGGACTAGTTCATCCGAGCAGTACTTC
size: .
V: TRBV11-2
J: TRBJ2-7
D: TRBD2

CDR3: CASSTRSGQYNEKLFF
DNA: TGTGCCAGTAGTACTAGGTCTGGGCAGTATAATGAAAAACTGTTTTTT
size: .
V: TRBV19
J: TRBJ1-4
D: .

CDR3: CASSDGGPHGYTF
DNA: TGTGCCAGCAGTGATGGGGGTCCCCATGGCTACACCTTC
size: .
V: TRBV6-4
J: TRBJ1-2
D: .

CDR3: CAISGDTEAFF
DNA: TGTGCCATCAGTGGCGACACTGAAGCTTTCTTT
size: once
V: TRBV10-3
J: TRBJ1-1
D: .

CDR3: CASSIGGRYSNQPQHF
DNA: TGTGCCAGTAGTATAGGTGGGCGGTATAGCAATCAGCCCCAGCATTTT
size: once
V: TRBV19
J: TRBJ1-5
D: .

CDR3: CASSEVDRDYEQYF
DNA: TGTGCCAGCAGTGAAGTTGACAGGGACTACGAGCAGTACTTC
size: .
V: TRBV2
J: TRBJ2-7
D: TRBD1

CDR3: CASSQEGLAGGLYF
DNA: TGCGCCAGCAGCCAAGAGGGGCTAGCGGGGGGCCTGTACTTC
size: once
V: TRBV4-3
J: TRBJ2-7
D: TRBD2

CDR3: CASSTDEGRRELFF
DNA: TGCGCCAGCAGCACGGATGAGGGGAGACGGGAGCTGTTTTTT
size: .
V: TRBV5-1
J: TRBJ2-2
D: .

CDR3: CASSPVARNTEAFF
DNA: TGTGCCAGCTCACCAGTGGCCAGGAACACTGAAGCTTTCTTT
size: .
V: TRBV18
J: TRBJ1-1
D: .